This section outlines one TCR beta chain sequence together with its context. The clone's antigen remains unknown. No much larger clone is present one base from it, and per-base qualities are unavailable. The sample originates from a study of T cell responses to AZD1222 COVID-19 vaccine (TCRdb year 2021). Concerning the study at large: TCR sequencing was performed for about 240 trial participants, of whom about 200 were given two doses of AZD1222 and 26 were given two doses of MenACWY control vaccine. Trial participants were enrolled by age into 18-55, 56-69 and 70-plus year subgroups, with 148, 28 and 57 TCR-sequenced participants respectively. Findings and caveats that apply to the study as a whole: Conclusions about previously exposed vaccinees are limited because only a handful of AZD1222 recipients were SARS-CoV-2 seropositive at baseline. Because no day 14 peak-response samples were available, repertoires were characterized only after the peak T cell response. Spike-specific TCR breadth and depth rose significantly after two AZD1222 doses compared with day 0 and with MenACWY recipients. Reportedly, close to half of the unique spike-specific TCRs recognized epitopes lying outside the regions that are mutated in the B.1.351 and B.1.1.7 variants. Participants were mostly white British and included more females than males, and it was suggested by the authors that clonal diversity may have been underestimated. CD4 TCRs associated with the vaccine covered the entire spike protein, and the dominant responses were in regions 160-218 and 743-854. The 56-69-year group was small, and its depth increase did not reach significance, likely because of low power.

The CDR3 regions of human TCRbeta chains were subjected to immunosequencing. The paper's data handling went like this. Repertoire TCRs were checked for matches against a reference library of SARS-CoV-2-specific TCRs that had been generated using the MIRA antigen-specificity platform. Breadth was defined as the fraction of unique TCRs that were SARS-CoV-2-associated. Depth was defined as the fraction of total T cells that were SARS-CoV-2-associated. Using the MIRA data, every spike-specific TCR was mapped to the spike region that the TCR reacted to and assigned to either a CD4 or a CD8 class. Log10-transformed breadth and depth values were compared by one-way ANOVA with Sidak's multiple comparisons tests. TCRdb holds this immuneACCESS table with in-frame rearrangements only. Some clones are missing; in checked studies, unresolved V genes explain under half, and the rest has no known cause. V, J and clone size reflect that table, while D and trimming were determined from the DNA. For this sample there are more than 95,000 clones; around 86% appear just once. Roughly 3.3% of the sample rests with the top ten.

The time point label of this sample denotes: about 28 days (+/-7) after the second vaccine dose. What the treatment or condition label conveys for this sample: meningococcal conjugate vaccine given as trial control. The vaccinee samples were drawn from two UK trials, COV001 and COV002, one of which was a single-blind randomized controlled phase 2/3 trial testing AZD1222 (ChAdOx1 nCoV-19) in healthy adults. Trial participant PBMC samples were collected at day 0 and day 28 after the second dose for TCRbeta chain sequencing. The CDR3 starts with the cysteine, ends with the phenylalanine, and has 16 residues. The DNA shown is the 48-base CDR3, in frame from base 1. Compared with germline, V lacks 0 bases and J lacks 5 bases; bases without a gene match: 4. Based on the germline V gene, the CDR1 and CDR2 sequences are LGHNA and YSLEER.

The source material was peripheral blood, sampled 28 days after the second dose of the MenACWY control vaccine. The receptor comes from an adult who received the MenACWY meningococcal vaccine as a control. Here the chain combines TRBV4-3 and TRBJ1-5; TRBD1 agrees with 10 junctional bases. The DNA sequence is given as TGCGCCAGCAGCCAAGATTTTGGACAGGGGGATCAGCCCCAGCATTTT. It encodes CASSQDFGQGDQPQHF.